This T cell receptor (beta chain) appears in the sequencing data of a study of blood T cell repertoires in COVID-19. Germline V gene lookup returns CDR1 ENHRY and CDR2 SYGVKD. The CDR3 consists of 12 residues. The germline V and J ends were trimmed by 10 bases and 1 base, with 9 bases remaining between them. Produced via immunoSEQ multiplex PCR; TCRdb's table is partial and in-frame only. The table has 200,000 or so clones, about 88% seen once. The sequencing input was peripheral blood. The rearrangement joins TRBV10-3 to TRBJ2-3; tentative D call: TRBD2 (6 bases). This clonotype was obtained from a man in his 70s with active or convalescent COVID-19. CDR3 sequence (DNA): TGTGCCACCGGGGGAGGCACAGATACGCAGTATTTT. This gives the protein CATGGGTDTQYF.